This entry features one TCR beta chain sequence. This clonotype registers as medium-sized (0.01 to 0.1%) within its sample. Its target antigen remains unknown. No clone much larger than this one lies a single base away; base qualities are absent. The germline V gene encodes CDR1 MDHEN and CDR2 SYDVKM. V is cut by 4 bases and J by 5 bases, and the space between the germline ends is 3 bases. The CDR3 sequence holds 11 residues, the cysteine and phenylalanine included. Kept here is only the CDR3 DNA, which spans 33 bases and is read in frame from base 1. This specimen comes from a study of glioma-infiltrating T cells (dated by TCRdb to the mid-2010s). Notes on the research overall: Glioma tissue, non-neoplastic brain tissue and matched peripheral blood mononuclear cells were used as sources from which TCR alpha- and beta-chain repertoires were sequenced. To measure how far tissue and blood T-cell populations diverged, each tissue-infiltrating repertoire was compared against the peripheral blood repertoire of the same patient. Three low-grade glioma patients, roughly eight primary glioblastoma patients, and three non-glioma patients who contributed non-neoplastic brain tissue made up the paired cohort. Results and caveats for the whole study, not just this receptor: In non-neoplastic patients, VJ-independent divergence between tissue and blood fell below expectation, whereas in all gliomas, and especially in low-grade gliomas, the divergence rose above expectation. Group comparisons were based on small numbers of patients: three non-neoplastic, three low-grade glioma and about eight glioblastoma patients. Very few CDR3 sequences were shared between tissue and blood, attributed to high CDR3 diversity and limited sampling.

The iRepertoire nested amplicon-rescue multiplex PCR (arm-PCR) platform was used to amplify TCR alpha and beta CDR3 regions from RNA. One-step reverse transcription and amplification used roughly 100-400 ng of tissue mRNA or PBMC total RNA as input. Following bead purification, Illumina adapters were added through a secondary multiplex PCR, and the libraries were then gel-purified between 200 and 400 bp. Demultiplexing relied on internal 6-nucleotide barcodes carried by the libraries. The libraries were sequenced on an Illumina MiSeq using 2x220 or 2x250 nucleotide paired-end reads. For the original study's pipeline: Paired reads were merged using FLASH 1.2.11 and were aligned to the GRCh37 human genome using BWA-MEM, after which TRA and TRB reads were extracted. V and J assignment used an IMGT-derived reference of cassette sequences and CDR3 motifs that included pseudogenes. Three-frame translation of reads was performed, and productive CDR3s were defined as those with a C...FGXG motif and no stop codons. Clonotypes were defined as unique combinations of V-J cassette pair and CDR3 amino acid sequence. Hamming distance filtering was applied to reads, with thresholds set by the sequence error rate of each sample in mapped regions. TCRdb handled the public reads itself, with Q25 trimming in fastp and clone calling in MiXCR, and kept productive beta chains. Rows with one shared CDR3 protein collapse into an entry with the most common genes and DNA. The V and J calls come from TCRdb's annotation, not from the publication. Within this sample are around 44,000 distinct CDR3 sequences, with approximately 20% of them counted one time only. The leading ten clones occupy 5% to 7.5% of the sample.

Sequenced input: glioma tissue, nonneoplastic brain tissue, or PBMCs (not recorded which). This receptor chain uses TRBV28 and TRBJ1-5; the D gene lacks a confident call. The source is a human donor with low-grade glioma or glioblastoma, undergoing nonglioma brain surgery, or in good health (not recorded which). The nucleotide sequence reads TGTGCCAGCAGTTCATATCAGCCCCAGCATTTT. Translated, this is CASSSYQPQHF.